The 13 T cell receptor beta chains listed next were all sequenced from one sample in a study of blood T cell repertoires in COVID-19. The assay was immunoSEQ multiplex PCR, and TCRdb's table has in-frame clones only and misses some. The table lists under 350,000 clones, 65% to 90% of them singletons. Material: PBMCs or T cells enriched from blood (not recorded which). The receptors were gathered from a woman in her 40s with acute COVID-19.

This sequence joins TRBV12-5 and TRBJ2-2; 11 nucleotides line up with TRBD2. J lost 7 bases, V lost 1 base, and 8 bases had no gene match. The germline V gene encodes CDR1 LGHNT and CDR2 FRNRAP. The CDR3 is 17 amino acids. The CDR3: CASGLGLAGGLSGELFF. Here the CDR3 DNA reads TGTGCTAGTGGTTTGGGGCTAGCGGGGGGCCTGAGCGGGGAGCTGTTTTTT.

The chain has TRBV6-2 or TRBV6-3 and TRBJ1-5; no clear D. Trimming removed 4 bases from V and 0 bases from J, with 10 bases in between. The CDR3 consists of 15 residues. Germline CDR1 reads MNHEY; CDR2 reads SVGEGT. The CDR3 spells CASSWRTASNQPQHF. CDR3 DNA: TGTGCCAGCAGTTGGAGGACGGCTAGCAATCAGCCCCAGCATTTT.

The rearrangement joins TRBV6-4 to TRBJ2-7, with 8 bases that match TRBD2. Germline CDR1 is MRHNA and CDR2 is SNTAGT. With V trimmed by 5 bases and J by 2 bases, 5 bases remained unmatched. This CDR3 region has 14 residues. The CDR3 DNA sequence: TGTGCCAGCAGTAAGGAGCGGGGGCCCTACGAGCAGTACTTC. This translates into CASSKERGPYEQYF.

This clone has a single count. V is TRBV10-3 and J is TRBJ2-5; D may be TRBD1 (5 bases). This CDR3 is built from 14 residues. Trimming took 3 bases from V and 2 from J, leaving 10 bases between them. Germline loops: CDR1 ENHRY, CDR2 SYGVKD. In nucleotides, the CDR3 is TGTGCCATCAGTGATCTTAGGGGACAAGAGACCCAGTACTTC. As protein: CAISDLRGQETQYF.

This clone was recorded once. CDR3 protein: CASSHPWRGANTDTQYF. In DNA, the CDR3 is TGTGCCAGCAGCCATCCTTGGCGGGGGGCGAACACAGATACGCAGTATTTT. The V gene is TRBV7-9, the J gene TRBJ2-3; 8 nucleotides line up with TRBD2. The length of the CDR3 is 17 residues. Trimming cost V 5 bases and J 2 bases; bases outside gene matches: 12. Per germline, CDR1 SEHNR and CDR2 FQNEAQ (reference sequence).

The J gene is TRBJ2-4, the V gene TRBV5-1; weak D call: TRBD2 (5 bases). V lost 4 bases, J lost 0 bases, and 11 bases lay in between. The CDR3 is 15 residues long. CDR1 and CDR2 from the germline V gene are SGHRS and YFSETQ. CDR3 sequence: CASSRGGGAKNIQYF. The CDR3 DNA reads TGCGCCAGCAGCCGGGGTGGAGGAGCCAAAAACATTCAGTACTTC.

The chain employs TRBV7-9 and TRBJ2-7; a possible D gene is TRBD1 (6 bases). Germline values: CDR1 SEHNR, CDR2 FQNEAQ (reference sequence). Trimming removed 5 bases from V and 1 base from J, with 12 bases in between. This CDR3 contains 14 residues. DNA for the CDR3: TGTGCCAGCAGCCTGGACAGCTGGTCCTACGAGCAGTACTTC. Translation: CASSLDSWSYEQYF.

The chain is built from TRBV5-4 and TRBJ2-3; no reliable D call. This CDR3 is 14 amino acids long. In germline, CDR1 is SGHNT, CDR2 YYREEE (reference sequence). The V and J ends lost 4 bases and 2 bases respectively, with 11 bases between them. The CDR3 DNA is TGTGCCAGCAGCGGCGGCGGCTACACAGATACGCAGTATTTT. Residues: CASSGGGYTDTQYF.

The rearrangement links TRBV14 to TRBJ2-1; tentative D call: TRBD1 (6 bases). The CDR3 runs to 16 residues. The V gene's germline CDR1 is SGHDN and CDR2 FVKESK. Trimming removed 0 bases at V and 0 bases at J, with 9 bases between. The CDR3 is CASSQETGDSYNEQFF. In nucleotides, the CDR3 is TGTGCCAGCAGCCAAGAGACAGGTGACTCCTACAATGAGCAGTTCTTC.

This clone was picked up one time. The CDR3 loop reads CASSQDRRGNTIYF. As DNA, the CDR3 is TGTGCCAGCAGCCAAGATCGGCGGGGAAACACCATATATTTT. The chain couples TRBV3-1 (or the pseudogene TRBV3-2) to TRBJ1-3; D is uncertain. Germline V gives CDR1 LGHDT, CDR2 YNNKEL (reference sequence). The length of the CDR3 is 14 residues. V dropped 0 bases and J dropped 4 bases, with 7 bases sitting between them.

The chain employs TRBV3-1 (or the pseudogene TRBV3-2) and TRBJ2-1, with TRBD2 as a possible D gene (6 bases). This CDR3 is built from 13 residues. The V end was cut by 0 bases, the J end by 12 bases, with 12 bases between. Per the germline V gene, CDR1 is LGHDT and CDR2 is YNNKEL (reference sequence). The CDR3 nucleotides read TGTGCCAGCAGCCAAGATGCAGGACTAAGGCAGTTCTTC. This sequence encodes CASSQDAGLRQFF.

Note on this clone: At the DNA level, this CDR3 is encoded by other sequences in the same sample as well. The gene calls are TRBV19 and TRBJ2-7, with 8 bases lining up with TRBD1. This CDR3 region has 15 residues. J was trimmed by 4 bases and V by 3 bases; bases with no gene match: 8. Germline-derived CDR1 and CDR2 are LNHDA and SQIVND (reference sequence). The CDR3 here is CASSIQQGATYEQYF. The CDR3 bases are TGTGCCAGTAGTATTCAGCAGGGGGCCACGTACGAGCAGTACTTC.

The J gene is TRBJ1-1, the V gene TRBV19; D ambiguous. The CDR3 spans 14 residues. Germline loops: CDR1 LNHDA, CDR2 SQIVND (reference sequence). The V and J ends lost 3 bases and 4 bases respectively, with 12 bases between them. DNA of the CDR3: TGTGCCAGTAGTATCGGCCCCCGCGGCACTGAAGCTTTCTTT. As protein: CASSIGPRGTEAFF.